This T cell receptor (beta chain) was captured by sequencing in a study of T-cell reconstitution after alpha-beta-depleted transplantation in children. This clonotype was picked up one time. An end of the junction differs from the germline gene, which may be a read error. This CDR3 region has 19 residues. Unique molecular identifiers were built into the TCRbeta library. TCRdb re-called the PCR reads with MiXCR, one entry per CDR3 protein. The table shows some 250,000 distinct CDR3 sequences, with more than 10% occurring only once. The sequencing used PBMCs from the stem cell graft donor, collected from the stem cell graft. This TCR derives from a human donor who donated a stem cell graft to a child with acute lymphoblastic leukemia. The chain couples TRBV12-3 or TRBV12-4 to TRBJ1-5, with D possibly TRBD1 on 5 matching bases. The CDR3 DNA is TGTGCCATCAGTTTTGAGTTCGGGGCAACCCCTGTCCAAAATCAGCCCCAGCATTTT. It specifies CAISFEFGATPVQNQPQHF.